Below are 21 T cell receptor beta chains sequenced from a single sample in a study of blood T cell repertoires in COVID-19. The data were produced by immunoSEQ multiplex PCR, yet TCRdb's version contains in-frame clones alone and is incomplete. The table lists some 300,000 clones, nearly 90% of them singletons. Sequences were obtained from PBMCs or T cells enriched from blood (not recorded which). Receptor source: a woman aged 30 to 39 who had recovered from COVID-19.

The chain recombines TRBV6-6 with TRBJ1-1; no clear D gene. The V end lost 4 bases, the J end lost 2 bases, and 8 bases lay between the germline ends. From germline, CDR1 is MNHNY and CDR2 SVGAGI (reference sequence). The CDR3 runs to 13 residues. CDR3 nucleotides: TGTGCCAGCAGTTCCACAAGAAACACTGAAGCTTTCTTT. Amino acids: CASSSTRNTEAFF.

The chain links TRBV27 to TRBJ2-1; 11 positions match TRBD2. The germline V gene has CDR1 MNHEY and CDR2 SMNVEV (reference sequence). V lost 6 bases and J lost 5; bases outside the gene matches: 15. The CDR3 has 18 residues. This CDR3 is CASRNVGLAGGPHNEQFF. CDR3 DNA: TGTGCCAGCAGGAACGTAGGGCTAGCGGGAGGTCCCCACAATGAGCAGTTCTTC.

Worth noting for this clone: Distinct nucleotide sequences in the sample also encode this CDR3. The chain uses TRBV7-9 and TRBJ1-2; D not certain. V was cut by 6 bases and J by 8 bases, with 13 bases left in between. This CDR3 is 12 amino acids long. Germline CDR1 and CDR2: SEHNR and FQNEAQ (reference sequence). The CDR3 nucleotides are TGTGCCAGCAGTTTCCCCGGGAGAGGCTACACCTTC. Its protein product is CASSFPGRGYTF.

The chain combines TRBV29-1 with TRBJ1-2; D unclear. Germline V gene data show CDR1 as SQVTM and CDR2 as ANQGSEA. The CDR3 is 14 residues long. V gave up 5 bases and J gave up 5 bases, with 18 bases separating them. The CDR3 spells CSVIPDEGKYGYTF. The CDR3 bases are TGCAGCGTTATCCCTGATGAGGGCAAGTATGGCTACACCTTC.

V and J are TRBV14 and TRBJ1-1; possible D gene TRBD1, 5 bases. V lost 7 bases, J lost 2 bases, and 11 bases lay in between. The CDR3 totals 13 residues. Germline V gives CDR1 SGHDN, CDR2 FVKESK. The CDR3 loop reads CASNRQYNTEAFF. CDR3 DNA: TGTGCCAGCAACCGACAGTACAACACTGAAGCTTTCTTT.

This clone came up once. This rearrangement joins TRBV14 to TRBJ2-7; D not resolved. Germline lookup yields CDR1 SGHDN and CDR2 FVKESK. Trimming cost V 1 base and J 4 bases, with 5 bases left between them. This CDR3 has 12 amino acids. The CDR3 protein is CASSQVSYEQYF. Written as DNA, the CDR3 is TGTGCCAGCAGCCAAGTATCGTACGAGCAGTACTTC.

The rearrangement uses TRBV5-1 and TRBJ2-1; 8 nucleotides agree with TRBD2. V shed 5 bases and J 6 bases; nucleotides not matched to a gene: 10. CDR3 length: 15 residues. Looked up from germline, CDR1 is SGHRS and CDR2 is YFSETQ. This CDR3 reads CASREMAGGTNEQFF. DNA of the CDR3: TGCGCCAGCAGGGAGATGGCGGGAGGCACCAATGAGCAGTTCTTC.

This sequence joins TRBV7-9 and TRBJ1-2; TRBD1 aligns across 7 bases. The CDR3 runs to 14 residues. V lost 1 base, J lost 7 bases, and 6 bases stayed unmatched. Germline CDR1 and CDR2: SEHNR and FQNEAQ (reference sequence). CDR3 DNA: TGTGCCAGCAGCTTAGGACAGGGCGTTGGTGGCTACACCTTC. It translates to CASSLGQGVGGYTF.

This clone was found once. In DNA, the CDR3 is TGCGCCAGCAGCCTAGACAGGGGGCGAGGAAACACCATATATTTT. Protein: CASSLDRGRGNTIYF. J is TRBJ1-3 and V is TRBV4-1, with TRBD1 identical over 10 bases. V lost 4 bases to trimming and J lost 4 bases; unmatched junction nucleotides: 4. In germline, CDR1 is MGHRA, CDR2 YSYEKL. The CDR3 loop spans 15 amino acids.

The J gene is TRBJ2-2, the V gene TRBV24-1; 8 nucleotides match TRBD1. J was trimmed by 1 base and V by 3 bases; bases with no gene match: 9. This CDR3 has 18 residues. Germline V CDR1 and CDR2: KGHDR, SFDVKD. Written as DNA, the CDR3 is TGTGCCACCAGTGATACACCCCAGGGGGCGGGGAACACCGGGGAGCTGTTTTTT. Protein sequence: CATSDTPQGAGNTGELFF.

The CDR3 DNA sequence: TGTGCCAGCAGCCGATCGGATTCTAGCTCCTACGAGCAGTACTTC. This sequence encodes CASSRSDSSSYEQYF. V and J are TRBV3-1 (or the pseudogene TRBV3-2) and TRBJ2-7; D gene unclear. The CDR3 has 15 residues. Germline lookup yields CDR1 LGHDT and CDR2 YNNKEL (reference sequence). Trimming removed 4 bases from V and 0 bases from J, with 13 bases in between.

V and J are TRBV7-9 and TRBJ1-2; no firm D call. The CDR3 consists of 11 residues. Germline V gene lookup returns CDR1 SEHNR and CDR2 FQNEAQ (reference sequence). Trimming pared 5 bases from V and 3 bases from J, leaving 4 bases between. This CDR3 reads CASSLYYGYTF. The CDR3 nucleotides read TGTGCCAGCAGCCTGTACTATGGCTACACCTTC.

This clone was picked up one time. The DNA of the CDR3 is TGTGCCAGTAGTATCGGCGGGACCTACTACGAGCAGTACTTC. It codes for CASSIGGTYYEQYF. The chain uses TRBV19 and TRBJ2-7; tentative D call: TRBD2 (6 bases). The CDR3 contains 14 residues. The germline V and J ends were trimmed by 3 bases and 3 bases, with 12 bases remaining between them. Germline values: CDR1 LNHDA, CDR2 SQIVND (reference sequence).

This clone came up a few times. V and J are TRBV11-2 and TRBJ1-1; D gene ambiguous. Per the germline V gene, CDR1 is SGHAT and CDR2 is FQNNGV. CDR3 length: 15 residues. The germline V and J ends were trimmed by 5 bases and 0 bases, with 13 bases remaining between them. In nucleotides, the CDR3 is TGTGCCAGCAGCCAGGTTCGGCAGATGAACACTGAAGCTTTCTTT. This sequence encodes CASSQVRQMNTEAFF.

The CDR3 DNA is TGTGCCAGCAGTCCATGGGGCGGACAGGCACTGTTTTTT. It specifies CASSPWGGQALFF. This chain connects TRBV6-2 or TRBV6-3 to TRBJ1-4; 7 nucleotides agree with TRBD1. J gave up 13 bases and V 5 bases, and 10 bases lay outside the gene matches. Germline V gene data show CDR1 as MNHEY and CDR2 as SVGEGT. The CDR3 totals 13 residues.

The chain employs TRBV6-5 and TRBJ2-1; D unresolved. Trimming removed 9 bases from V and 0 bases from J, with 12 bases in between. CDR3 length: 14 amino acids. Germline CDR1 MNHEY, CDR2 SVGAGI. This CDR3 is CASQNGFSYNEQFF. The CDR3 DNA follows: TGTGCCAGTCAGAACGGGTTCTCCTACAATGAGCAGTTCTTC.

The chain combines TRBV5-5 with TRBJ1-2; D is undetermined. The length of the CDR3 is 13 residues. Trimming took off 1 base at V and 1 base at J, with 5 bases between the two ends. Per germline, CDR1 SGHKS and CDR2 YYEKEE (reference sequence). In DNA, the CDR3 is TGTGCCAGCAGCTTGTCGGGTAACTATGGCTACACCTTC. Encoded protein: CASSLSGNYGYTF.

The chain carries TRBV28 and TRBJ1-3; no clear D. There are 17 residues in the CDR3. V was trimmed by 6 bases and J by 1 base, leaving 19 bases between them. Germline V gene data show CDR1 as MDHEN and CDR2 as SYDVKM. The CDR3, as DNA: TGTGCCAGCAGCACTAACGGGGTTCTCCTTTCTGGAAACACCATATATTTT. Amino acid sequence: CASSTNGVLLSGNTIYF.

The chain recombines TRBV19 with TRBJ1-1, with TRBD1 as a possible D gene (6 bases). This CDR3 region has 15 residues. Germline V gene data show CDR1 as LNHDA and CDR2 as SQIVND (reference sequence). V was cut by 1 base and J by 1 base, with 10 bases left in between. The CDR3 DNA sequence: TGTGCCAGTAGTATAGCTCGGACAGCGAACACTGAAGCTTTCTTT. It yields the protein CASSIARTANTEAFF.

The rearrangement links TRBV7-2 to TRBJ2-7; 7 bases are shared with TRBD2. The CDR3 runs 16 residues. J gave up 1 base and V 2 bases, and 8 bases lay outside the gene matches. The V gene's germline CDR1 is SGHTA and CDR2 FQGNSA. CDR3 sequence reads: CASSLQAGSGSYEQYF. The CDR3 DNA reads TGTGCCAGCAGCTTACAGGCCGGTAGCGGGTCCTACGAGCAGTACTTC.

The chain recombines TRBV11-2 with TRBJ1-1; D might be TRBD1 (6 bases). Germline V gives CDR1 SGHAT, CDR2 FQNNGV. The CDR3 contains 14 residues. Trimming took off 5 bases at V and 1 base at J, with 11 bases between the two ends. The chain's CDR3 is CASSLSQGNTEAFF. CDR3 coding DNA: TGTGCCAGCAGCCTGTCACAGGGGAACACTGAAGCTTTCTTT.